This T cell receptor beta chain appears in the sequencing data of a study of blood T cell repertoires in COVID-19. On the study more broadly: The analysed material was cDNA or gDNA that came from T cells, B-cell-depleted T cells, or PBMCs.

Sequencing was performed with immunoSEQ multiplex PCR; in TCRdb, only in-frame clones are kept and a portion is missing. The table has approximately 200,000 clones, around 80% seen once. CDR1 and CDR2 from the germline V gene are SGHDT and YYEEEE. The CDR3 contains 14 residues. After removal of 4 bases from V and 7 bases from J, the junction contained 7 bases not matched to a gene. The clonotype was recovered from a woman of 80 years or more with COVID-19, enrolled during active disease. The sequenced sample consisted of peripheral blood. This rearrangement joins TRBV5-6 to TRBJ2-1; TRBD2 matches at 8 bases. As DNA, the CDR3 is TGTGCCAGCAGCGACGGACTAGCCCAGAATGAGCAGTTCTTC. It specifies CASSDGLAQNEQFF.